This TCR beta chain is drawn from a study of molecular identifiers for immune sequencing clone quantification. Both previously described methods and listed TCR primers were employed to make bulk TCR libraries. TCRdb reanalysed the PCR reads using MiXCR and keeps one entry per CDR3 protein. The data hold around 300,000 distinct CDR3 sequences, with under 25% observed a single time. Germline CDR1 and CDR2: MGHRA and YSYEKL. The CDR3 sequence is 15 residues long. V lost 4 bases to trimming and J lost 10 bases; unmatched junction nucleotides: 10. Sequencing was carried out using naive CD8+ T cells from blood, with Jurkat cell RNA spiked in. Subset given: FACS-sorted CD8+CD4-CCR7+CD45RA+ naive T cells. The chain combines TRBV4-1 with TRBJ2-1, with 10 nucleotides matching TRBD2. The sequence was obtained from a human donor in good health. Some libraries in this study had Jurkat cell RNA spiked in. CDR3 amino acids: CASSPPSGGAGEQFF. CDR3 nucleotide sequence: TGCGCCAGCAGCCCGCCGAGCGGGGGGGCCGGGGAGCAGTTCTTC.